The source of this TCR beta chain is a study of response to subunit inactivated influenza vaccine. Concerning this clonotype itself: Antigen unknown.

TCRdb independently ran MiXCR on the RT-PCR reads; one entry per CDR3 protein. The data show a few hundred thousand distinct CDR3 sequences, 14% seen once. Study results and caveats: Researchers suggested that each seasonal influenza vaccination recruits few new T cells.

The CDR3 covers 15 residues. V dropped 5 bases and J dropped 0 bases, with 10 bases sitting between them. The source is a man in his fifties who received an inactivated influenza vaccine. The input for sequencing was PBMCs from blood, taken about 13 days after vaccination. The rearrangement joins TRBV12-3 or TRBV12-4 to TRBJ1-4; maybe TRBD1 (5 bases). CDR3 sequence (DNA): TGTGCCAGCAGTCCCCGACAGACAACTAATGAAAAACTGTTTTTT. Its translation is CASSPRQTTNEKLFF.